This is a list of T cell receptor beta chains from one sample in a study of cytomegalovirus exposure and HLA in healthy donors. Sequencing was performed with immunoSEQ multiplex PCR; in TCRdb, only in-frame clones are kept and a portion is missing. Of 90,000 to 130,000 clones in the sample, under 85% were seen once. What was sequenced was PBMCs. The receptor source for this set is a man aged 25 to 40 in good health and CMV-seropositive. Both conserved end residues are part of each CDR3. The D gene is left open where the match is weak. Clone size is not always given. Where it is, it says once, few, many or a class for expanded clones.

j_gene: TRBJ1-2
v_gene: TRBV4-2
d_gene: -
len: 15
abundance: -
CDR3nt: TGTGCCAGCAGCCAAGAGGTGAACAGGGTAGAAGGCTACACCTTC
CDR3aa: CASSQEVNRVEGYTF

j_gene: TRBJ1-2
v_gene: TRBV27
d_gene: TRBD1
len: 14
abundance: -
CDR3nt: TGTGCCAGCAGCAATGACAGGGGTGGCTATGGCTACCCCTTC
CDR3aa: CASSNDRGGYGYPF

j_gene: TRBJ2-6
v_gene: TRBV5-6
d_gene: TRBD1
len: 18
abundance: few
CDR3nt: TGTGCCAGCAGCTCGGACAGGGGGCTTTTCTCTGGGGCCAACGTCCTGACTTTC
CDR3aa: CASSSDRGLFSGANVLTF

j_gene: TRBJ1-2
v_gene: TRBV2
d_gene: -
len: 14
abundance: many
CDR3nt: TGTGCCAGCAGTGATGACACCACCAACTATGGCTACACCTTC
CDR3aa: CASSDDTTNYGYTF

j_gene: TRBJ1-1
v_gene: TRBV5-1
d_gene: -
len: 14
abundance: -
CDR3nt: TGCGCCAGCAGCTTGGATCCCCAGAACACTGAAGCTTTCTTT
CDR3aa: CASSLDPQNTEAFF

j_gene: TRBJ2-5
v_gene: TRBV15
d_gene: -
len: 14
abundance: -
CDR3nt: TGTGCCACCAGCGGATTACAGGTTTTGGAGACCCAGTACTTC
CDR3aa: CATSGLQVLETQYF

j_gene: TRBJ2-7
v_gene: TRBV10-1
d_gene: TRBD1
len: 14
abundance: -
CDR3nt: TGCGCCAGCAGTGGGGACAGCCGCTCCTACGAGCAGTACTTC
CDR3aa: CASSGDSRSYEQYF

j_gene: TRBJ1-2
v_gene: TRBV7-9
d_gene: -
len: 11
abundance: -
CDR3nt: TGTGCCAGCAGCATTAACTATGGCTACCCCTTC
CDR3aa: CASSINYGYPF

j_gene: TRBJ2-3
v_gene: TRBV6-4
d_gene: TRBD2
len: 15
abundance: few
CDR3nt: TGTGCCAGCAGTGAAACTAGCGGGGCCCCGGATACGCAGTATTTT
CDR3aa: CASSETSGAPDTQYF

j_gene: TRBJ1-5
v_gene: TRBV12-5
d_gene: -
len: 16
abundance: -
CDR3nt: TGTGCTAGTGGTTTGGGGGAGACACGAAGCAATCAGCCCCAGCATTTT
CDR3aa: CASGLGETRSNQPQHF

j_gene: TRBJ1-2
v_gene: TRBV7-9
d_gene: -
len: 15
abundance: -
CDR3nt: TGTGCCAGCAGACAACAGGGTAATGGCGACTATGGCTACACCTTC
CDR3aa: CASRQQGNGDYGYTF

j_gene: TRBJ1-6
v_gene: TRBV2
d_gene: TRBD1
len: 15
abundance: -
CDR3nt: TGTGCCAGCAGTGAACGCGGGACAGGGCTCTCACCCCTCCACTTT
CDR3aa: CASSERGTGLSPLHF

j_gene: TRBJ2-7
v_gene: TRBV28
d_gene: -
len: 14
abundance: once
CDR3nt: TGTGCCAGCAGTTTGTTGGCAAAGATCTACGAGCAGTACTTC
CDR3aa: CASSLLAKIYEQYF

j_gene: TRBJ2-2
v_gene: TRBV2
d_gene: -
len: 14
abundance: -
CDR3nt: TGTGCCAGTGTACAGTTCGCGAACACCGGGGAGCTGTTTTTT
CDR3aa: CASVQFANTGELFF

j_gene: TRBJ1-2
v_gene: TRBV5-4
d_gene: -
len: 14
abundance: -
CDR3nt: TGTGCCAGCAGCCCTTCGGACAGCCAATATGGCTACACCTTC
CDR3aa: CASSPSDSQYGYTF

j_gene: TRBJ1-1
v_gene: TRBV30
d_gene: -
len: 14
abundance: once
CDR3nt: TGTGCCTGGAGCGCCCTCGGGGTAAGGACTGAAGCTTTCTTT
CDR3aa: CAWSALGVRTEAFF

j_gene: TRBJ1-2
v_gene: TRBV7-8
d_gene: TRBD1
len: 17
abundance: -
CDR3nt: TGTGCCAGCAGCTCGCCCCGCCGGACAGGGGGCCTCTATGGCTACACCTTC
CDR3aa: CASSSPRRTGGLYGYTF

j_gene: TRBJ2-7
v_gene: TRBV29-1
d_gene: TRBD1
len: 13
abundance: -
CDR3nt: TGCAGCGTGGACGGGACAGATCTCTACGAGCAGTACTTC
CDR3aa: CSVDGTDLYEQYF

j_gene: TRBJ2-1
v_gene: TRBV9
d_gene: TRBD2
len: 14
abundance: -
CDR3nt: TGTGCCAGCAGCGCCATAGCGGGGGGGCATGAGCAGTTCTTC
CDR3aa: CASSAIAGGHEQFF

j_gene: TRBJ1-3
v_gene: TRBV5-1
d_gene: -
len: 16
abundance: few
CDR3nt: TGCGCCAGCAGCTTGGACGGTCTCGTCTCTGGAAACACCATATATTTT
CDR3aa: CASSLDGLVSGNTIYF

j_gene: TRBJ1-5
v_gene: TRBV19
d_gene: TRBD1
len: 13
abundance: -
CDR3nt: TGTGCCAGTACCACAGGGGCGGGGCAGCCCCAGCATTTT
CDR3aa: CASTTGAGQPQHF

j_gene: TRBJ2-6
v_gene: TRBV2
d_gene: -
len: 15
abundance: -
CDR3nt: TGTGCCAGCATCTTCGACTCCGCTGGGGCCAACGTCCTGACTTTC
CDR3aa: CASIFDSAGANVLTF

j_gene: TRBJ1-4
v_gene: TRBV21-1
d_gene: -
len: 13
abundance: -
CDR3nt: TGTGCCAGCAGCAAGGGCTCCAATGAAAAACTGTTTTTT
CDR3aa: CASSKGSNEKLFF

j_gene: TRBJ2-1
v_gene: TRBV5-6
d_gene: TRBD2
len: 13
abundance: -
CDR3nt: TGTGCCAGCAGGAGGGGAGGGGCGATGTTTCAGTTCTTC
CDR3aa: CASRRGGAMFQFF

j_gene: TRBJ1-4
v_gene: TRBV28
d_gene: -
len: 14
abundance: -
CDR3nt: TGTGCCAGCAGTTCTCCAGGGGCCACGGAAAAACTGTTTTTT
CDR3aa: CASSSPGATEKLFF

j_gene: TRBJ1-1
v_gene: TRBV10-3
d_gene: -
len: 12
abundance: few
CDR3nt: TGTGCAACCGGGGGGGTAGGGACTGAAGCTTTCTTT
CDR3aa: CATGGVGTEAFF

j_gene: TRBJ2-7
v_gene: TRBV9
d_gene: -
len: 14
abundance: -
CDR3nt: TGTGCCAGCAGCTTCGGGACAAACTCCTACGAGCAGTACTTC
CDR3aa: CASSFGTNSYEQYF

j_gene: TRBJ2-2
v_gene: TRBV4-3
d_gene: TRBD1
len: 19
abundance: -
CDR3nt: TGCGCCAGCACCTCAAGATATCCGGGACAGGGGACCGAAAACGGGGAGCTGTTTTTT
CDR3aa: CASTSRYPGQGTENGELFF

j_gene: TRBJ2-3
v_gene: TRBV6-1
d_gene: TRBD1
len: 16
abundance: -
CDR3nt: TGTGCCAGCAGTGAAATACAGGGGTTGGGCACAGATACGCAGTATTTT
CDR3aa: CASSEIQGLGTDTQYF

j_gene: TRBJ2-3
v_gene: TRBV10-1
d_gene: TRBD2
len: 18
abundance: once
CDR3nt: TGCGCCAGCAGTGAGTCGATTCTTAGCGGGGGGGATACAGATACGCAGTATTTT
CDR3aa: CASSESILSGGDTDTQYF

j_gene: TRBJ1-2
v_gene: TRBV9
d_gene: -
len: 14
abundance: -
CDR3nt: TGTGCCAGCAGCGTAGTGGGGGGGGACTATGGCTACACCTTC
CDR3aa: CASSVVGGDYGYTF

j_gene: TRBJ2-2
v_gene: TRBV7-9
d_gene: -
len: 15
abundance: -
CDR3nt: TGTGCCAGCAGCTCGGTGACTAGTTTCACCGGGGAGCTGTTTTTT
CDR3aa: CASSSVTSFTGELFF

j_gene: TRBJ2-7
v_gene: TRBV28
d_gene: TRBD1
len: 13
abundance: -
CDR3nt: TGTGCCAGCAGCCGACAGGGGATCGACGAGCAGTACTTC
CDR3aa: CASSRQGIDEQYF

j_gene: TRBJ1-2
v_gene: TRBV19
d_gene: -
len: 15
abundance: -
CDR3nt: TGTGCCAGTAGTATGGGAGGGAGCCCTAACTATGGCTACACCTTC
CDR3aa: CASSMGGSPNYGYTF

j_gene: TRBJ1-5
v_gene: TRBV2
d_gene: -
len: 15
abundance: -
CDR3nt: TGTGCCAGCAGTCGCAGGGTCGGTGCCAATCAGCCCCAGCATTTT
CDR3aa: CASSRRVGANQPQHF

j_gene: TRBJ2-3
v_gene: TRBV5-4
d_gene: -
len: 14
abundance: few
CDR3nt: TGTGCCAGCAGCTCGAGCGACAGCGCAGATACGCAGTATTTT
CDR3aa: CASSSSDSADTQYF

j_gene: TRBJ1-5
v_gene: TRBV10-3
d_gene: TRBD1
len: 15
abundance: -
CDR3nt: TGTGCCATCAGTACTGGACAGGGGAGCAATCAGCCCCAGCATTTT
CDR3aa: CAISTGQGSNQPQHF

j_gene: TRBJ1-1
v_gene: TRBV6-1
d_gene: -
len: 14
abundance: -
CDR3nt: TGTGCCAGCAGTCCGACAGGCCGGAACACTGAAGCTTTTTTT
CDR3aa: CASSPTGRNTEAFF

j_gene: TRBJ1-5
v_gene: TRBV10-2
d_gene: -
len: 13
abundance: -
CDR3nt: TGCGCCAGCAGTGGGGGGGATCTGGGGCCCCAGCATTTT
CDR3aa: CASSGGDLGPQHF

j_gene: TRBJ2-1
v_gene: TRBV10-1
d_gene: TRBD1
len: 14
abundance: -
CDR3nt: TGCGCCAGCGTGCCGGACAGGGGGGCCAATGAGCAGTTCTTC
CDR3aa: CASVPDRGANEQFF

j_gene: TRBJ1-2
v_gene: TRBV4-2
d_gene: -
len: 16
abundance: -
CDR3nt: TGTGCCAGCAGCCCCGAGCCGTCCATAGCTAACTATGGCTACACCTTC
CDR3aa: CASSPEPSIANYGYTF

j_gene: TRBJ1-4
v_gene: TRBV28
d_gene: -
len: 17
abundance: -
CDR3nt: TGTGCCAGCAGTTCGAGCTCATACAGATCTCTTAATGAAAAACTGTTTTTT
CDR3aa: CASSSSSYRSLNEKLFF

j_gene: TRBJ1-6
v_gene: TRBV19
d_gene: TRBD1
len: 15
abundance: -
CDR3nt: TGTGCCAGTACCAAGGAGGGGACAGTGGGGTCTCCCCTCCACTTT
CDR3aa: CASTKEGTVGSPLHF

j_gene: TRBJ2-7
v_gene: TRBV9
d_gene: TRBD2
len: 16
abundance: -
CDR3nt: TGTGCCAGCAGCGTAACTAGCGGGGGACTGCCTTACGAGCAGTACTTC
CDR3aa: CASSVTSGGLPYEQYF

j_gene: TRBJ2-7
v_gene: TRBV5-6
d_gene: -
len: 14
abundance: many
CDR3nt: TGTGCCAGCAGCTTGCAGGGGCCGGATGACGAGCAGTACTTC
CDR3aa: CASSLQGPDDEQYF

j_gene: TRBJ2-7
v_gene: TRBV18
d_gene: TRBD1
len: 14
abundance: -
CDR3nt: TGTGCCAGCTCGCCGGGACAGGGACCCTACGAGCAGTACTTC
CDR3aa: CASSPGQGPYEQYF

j_gene: TRBJ2-7
v_gene: TRBV5-1
d_gene: TRBD1
len: 17
abundance: -
CDR3nt: TGCGCCAGCAGCTTTATGACCGGACAGGAACTCTCCTACGAGCAGTACTTC
CDR3aa: CASSFMTGQELSYEQYF

j_gene: TRBJ2-4
v_gene: TRBV28
d_gene: -
len: 14
abundance: -
CDR3nt: TGTGCCAGCAGTTTGTCATTAGCCAAAAACATTCAGTACTTC
CDR3aa: CASSLSLAKNIQYF